This T cell receptor beta chain was sequenced during a study of regulatory T cells in long-lasting Graves disease. Across the study: Persistent Graves' disease denoted over 5 years of antithyroid drugs plus positive TSH receptor antibodies.

Both iRepertoire HTBI primers and Arm-PCR of CDR3 regions were used to build the TCR beta libraries. TCRdb reanalysed the multiplex PCR reads using MiXCR and keeps one entry per CDR3 protein. This repertoire shows 400,000 to 500,000 distinct CDR3 sequences, less than 25% found once; its top ten account for 7.8%. This clonotype was detected ten times or more. V lost 6 bases and J 5 bases, leaving 16 bases between the germline ends. This CDR3 has 14 residues. The germline gives CDR1 MNHNS, CDR2 SASEGT. Time point of the sample: persistent/refractory GD, antithyroid drugs over 5 years with positive TRAb. PBMC-derived RNA was used for the TCR library.

This rearrangement joins TRBV6-1 to TRBJ1-1; a possible D gene is TRBD1 (5 bases). This specimen was peripheral blood mononuclear cells (PBMCs), taken when the disease was refractory, from a patient treated with antithyroid drugs. The receptor was isolated from a female donor with Graves disease. CDR3 DNA: TGTGCCAGCAGCCGAGTGAGGGGCGAGACTGAAGCTTTCTTT. Amino acids: CASSRVRGETEAFF.